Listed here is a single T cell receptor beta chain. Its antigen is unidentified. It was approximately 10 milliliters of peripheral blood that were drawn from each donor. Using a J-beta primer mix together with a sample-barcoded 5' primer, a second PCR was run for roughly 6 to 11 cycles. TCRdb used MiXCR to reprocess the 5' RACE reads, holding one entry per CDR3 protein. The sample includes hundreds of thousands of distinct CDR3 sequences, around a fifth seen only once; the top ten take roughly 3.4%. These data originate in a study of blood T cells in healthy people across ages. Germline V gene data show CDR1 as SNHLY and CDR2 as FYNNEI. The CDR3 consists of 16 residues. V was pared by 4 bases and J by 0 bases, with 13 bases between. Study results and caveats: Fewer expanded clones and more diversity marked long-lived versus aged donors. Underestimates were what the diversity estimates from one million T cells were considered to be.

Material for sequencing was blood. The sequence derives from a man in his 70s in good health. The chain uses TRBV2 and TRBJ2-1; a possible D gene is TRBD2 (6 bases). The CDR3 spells CASSVTGTFSYNEQFF. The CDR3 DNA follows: TGTGCCAGCAGTGTCACCGGGACTTTCTCCTACAATGAGCAGTTCTTC.